These 22 T cell receptor beta chains came from one sample sequenced in a study of shared clonotypes between healthy human individuals. Clones were sequenced by immunoSEQ multiplex PCR, and TCRdb holds only the in-frame ones, with some missing. The sample consists of roughly 2.1 million clones, 90% to 95% of them appearing once. CD45RO-negative CD8 cells positively selected for CCR7 made up the naive population, which excluded terminally differentiated effector memory CD45RA+ cells. Sequencing used naive CD8+ T cells from PBMCs. The receptor set was obtained from a man aged 18 to 29 in good health. Some clones in this sample may be carry-over from other donors' samples.

The chain is built from TRBV11-2 and TRBJ2-1; 9 nucleotides align to TRBD1. Germline CDR1 SGHAT, CDR2 FQNNGV. The ends lost 4 bases at V and 6 bases at J; junction bases unmatched: 13. The CDR3 spans 17 residues. The CDR3 loop is CASSYRDRELGSNEQFF. The CDR3 DNA reads TGTGCCAGCAGCTACCGGGACAGGGAGTTAGGTAGCAATGAGCAGTTCTTC.

Regarding this clone: Other nucleotide sequences in the sample specify the same CDR3. The CDR3 is CASSFRLAGYNEQFF. In DNA form, the CDR3 reads TGTGCCAGCAGTTTTCGATTAGCGGGCTACAATGAGCAGTTCTTC. J is TRBJ2-1 and V is TRBV27; 7 bases line up with TRBD2. J lost 3 bases, V lost 3 bases, and 5 bases had no gene match. This CDR3 spans 15 amino acids. Germline V lookup: CDR1 MNHEY, CDR2 SMNVEV (reference sequence).

The chain combines TRBV6-5 with TRBJ1-1, with D possibly being TRBD1 (5 bases). The CDR3 has 13 residues. Trimming took off 4 bases at V and 6 bases at J, with 12 bases between the two ends. From germline, CDR1 is MNHEY and CDR2 SVGAGI. The CDR3 coding sequence is TGTGCCAGCAGTTTCGGGGGATGGGCTGAAGCTTTCTTT. This codes for CASSFGGWAEAFF.

This rearrangement joins TRBV27 to TRBJ2-1; D ambiguous. V was cut by 4 bases and J by 3 bases, with 7 bases left in between. The CDR3 consists of 13 residues. CDR1 is MNHEY, CDR2 SMNVEV, per germline (reference sequence). CDR3 amino acids: CASSWAVYNEQFF. CDR3 sequence (DNA): TGTGCCAGCAGTTGGGCCGTCTACAATGAGCAGTTCTTC.

About this clone itself: Other DNA variants within this sample encode the same CDR3. This chain uses TRBV9 with TRBJ1-5, with 7 bases aligning to TRBD1. V dropped 0 bases and J dropped 1; count of bases not matched to a gene: 1. Germline lookup yields CDR1 SGDLS and CDR2 YYNGEE. This CDR3 spans 15 amino acids. This chain's CDR3 is CASSVGQGSNQPQHF. The CDR3 nucleotides are TGTGCCAGCAGCGTAGGACAGGGCAGCAATCAGCCCCAGCATTTT.

This clone was picked up one time. The V and J genes are TRBV9 and TRBJ2-7, with D unclear. V gave up 5 bases and J gave up 0 bases, with 9 bases separating them. Germline loops: CDR1 SGDLS, CDR2 YYNGEE. This CDR3 contains 13 residues. The CDR3 sequence: CASSPAYSYEQYF. CDR3 coding DNA: TGTGCCAGCAGTCCGGCTTACTCCTACGAGCAGTACTTC.

The chain employs TRBV13 and TRBJ2-7, with a tentative D call TRBD2 (5 bases). V shed 3 bases and J shed 5 bases, with 29 bases lying between them. Germline CDR1 PRHDT, CDR2 FYEKMQ (reference sequence). This CDR3 region has 19 residues. CDR3 sequence: CASSFLSAGAGDVVHEQYF. DNA for the CDR3: TGTGCCAGCAGCTTCCTTTCGGCGGGCGCAGGTGATGTGGTCCACGAGCAGTACTTC. The whole variable domain, filled in from reference TRBV13 and TRBJ2-7, reads AAGVIQSPRHLIKEKRETATLKCYPIPRHDTVYWYQQGPGQDPQFLISFYEKMQSDKGSIPDRFSAQQFSDYHSELNMSSLELGDSALYFCASSFLSAGAGDVVHEQYFGPGTRLTVT.

This sequence joins TRBV7-9 and TRBJ2-3, with D tentatively TRBD1 or TRBD2 (6 bases each). V was clipped by 4 bases and J by 5 bases, with 19 bases between them. The length of the CDR3 is 16 residues. CDR1 is SEHNR, CDR2 FQNEAQ, per germline (reference sequence). The CDR3 reads CASSSKTGGAVDTQYF. For the CDR3, the DNA is TGTGCCAGCAGCTCAAAAACCGGGGGCGCGGTAGATACGCAGTATTTT.

The genes are TRBV27 and TRBJ2-1; tentatively, D is TRBD2 (6 bases). V was trimmed by 6 bases and J by 10 bases, leaving 16 bases between them. The CDR3 extends over 13 amino acids. Germline V lookup: CDR1 MNHEY, CDR2 SMNVEV (reference sequence). The CDR3 DNA reads as TGTGCCAGCAGGGGGGACTCCCCATGGGAGCAGTTCTTC. Translating it yields CASRGDSPWEQFF.

DNA of the CDR3: TGTGCCAGCAGCCCTAGCGTGGCAGAGGCTGACACCGGGGAGCTGTTTTTT. Its protein is CASSPSVAEADTGELFF. The chain uses TRBV7-9 and TRBJ2-2, with D tentatively TRBD2 (6 bases). The length of the CDR3 is 17 residues. Trimming took off 5 bases at V and 3 bases at J, with 19 bases between the two ends. Germline V gene sequence: CDR1 SEHNR, CDR2 FQNEAQ (reference sequence).

The V gene is TRBV4-1, the J gene TRBJ1-1; no firm D call. The CDR3 runs to 12 residues. V was pared by 0 bases and J by 8 bases, with 7 bases between. Germline CDR1 reads MGHRA; CDR2 reads YSYEKL. CDR3 in DNA: TGCGCCAGCAGCCAAGATTGGGAGGAAGCTTTCTTT. Protein product: CASSQDWEEAFF.

The chain is built from TRBV28 and TRBJ1-4, with D possibly TRBD1 on 5 matching bases. V was cut by 2 bases and J by 6 bases, with 16 bases left in between. The CDR3 spans 16 residues. Germline V gives CDR1 MDHEN, CDR2 SYDVKM. The CDR3 is CASSLISEGNDEKLFF. The CDR3 nucleotides read TGTGCCAGCAGTTTAATCTCGGAGGGGAATGATGAAAAACTGTTTTTT.

V usage is TRBV19 and J usage is TRBJ2-7; TRBD2 matches 13 bases. Germline-derived CDR1 and CDR2 are LNHDA and SQIVND (reference sequence). Trimming at V came to 3 bases and at J to 7 bases, leaving 9 bases not matched to a gene. This CDR3 has 16 residues. This CDR3 reads CASSIIAGLAGAEQYF. In DNA form, the CDR3 reads TGTGCCAGTAGTATTATAGCTGGACTAGCGGGAGCAGAGCAGTACTTC.

This chain uses TRBV9 with TRBJ2-2, with 9 bases identical to TRBD1. The CDR3 extends over 15 amino acids. Germline CDR1 is SGDLS and CDR2 is YYNGEE. Germline trimming cut 3 bases from V and 5 bases from J; bases unmatched to any gene: 5. The CDR3 reads CASSGQGEKTGELFF. The DNA for the CDR3 is TGTGCCAGCAGCGGACAGGGGGAAAAAACCGGGGAGCTGTTTTTT.

This clone was found a few times. This sample also contains other DNA sequences that code for the same CDR3. The J gene is TRBJ2-7, the V gene TRBV28, with 10 bases that match TRBD2. V shed 3 bases, J shed 2 bases, and the junction held 4 bases outside the gene matches. This CDR3 region has 15 residues. Germline CDR1 MDHEN, CDR2 SYDVKM. The CDR3 loop reads CASSFGLAGAYEQYF. Here the CDR3 DNA reads TGTGCCAGCAGTTTCGGGCTAGCGGGAGCCTACGAGCAGTACTTC. Filled out from reference TRBV28 and TRBJ2-7, the complete variable domain reads DVKVTQSSRYLVKRTGEKVFLECVQDMDHENMFWYRQDPGLGLRLIYFSYDVKMKEKGDIPEGYSVSREKKERFSLILESASTNQTSMYLCASSFGLAGAYEQYFGPGTRLTVT.

A word on this clone: This sample also contains other DNA sequences that code for the same CDR3. The chain employs TRBV28 and TRBJ2-7; a weak D match, TRBD1 (5 bases). Germline CDR1 reads MDHEN; CDR2 reads SYDVKM. This CDR3 has 13 amino acids. V gave up 2 bases and J gave up 2 bases, with 7 bases separating them. The CDR3 loop is CASSLTGTYEQYF. Here the CDR3 DNA reads TGTGCCAGCAGTTTAACAGGAACCTACGAGCAGTACTTC.

This clone occurred a few times. The chain links TRBV7-9 to TRBJ1-5; 11 bases agree with TRBD1. V trimming: 7 bases; J trimming: 5 bases; junction bases outside the gene matches: 7. The germline V gene has CDR1 SEHNR and CDR2 FQNEAQ (reference sequence). This CDR3 is built from 15 residues. CDR3 in DNA: TGTGCCAGCAAGCTGGACAGGGGGCAGGATCAGCCCCAGCATTTT. Translation: CASKLDRGQDQPQHF.

V usage is TRBV5-1 and J usage is TRBJ2-2; 9 bases match TRBD1. Unmatched junction bases numbered 2, after V lost 0 bases and J lost 5 bases. CDR1 SGHRS and CDR2 YFSETQ come from the germline V gene. This CDR3 region has 15 residues. CDR3 DNA sequence: TGCGCCAGCAGCTTGGGGACAGGGGATACCGGGGAGCTGTTTTTT. This encodes CASSLGTGDTGELFF.

The CDR3 protein is CASSVTGAMGEQYF. CDR3 nucleotides: TGTGCCAGCAGCGTAACAGGGGCCATGGGGGAGCAGTACTTC. V usage is TRBV9 and J usage is TRBJ2-7; TRBD1 matches 7 bases. CDR1 is SGDLS, CDR2 YYNGEE, per germline. The CDR3 has 14 amino acids. V gave up 1 base and J gave up 7 bases; unmatched junction bases: 8.

V is TRBV9 and J is TRBJ2-1; a possible D gene is TRBD2 (6 bases). Germline-derived CDR1 and CDR2 are SGDLS and YYNGEE. Trimming stripped 0 bases from V and 5 bases from J, with 15 bases between. The CDR3 loop spans 16 amino acids. The CDR3 protein is CASSVATYGSHNEQFF. The DNA of the CDR3 is TGTGCCAGCAGCGTAGCTACGTACGGGAGCCACAATGAGCAGTTCTTC.

The rearrangement links TRBV29-1 to TRBJ1-2; D uncertain. Germline V gene sequence: CDR1 SQVTM, CDR2 ANQGSEA. V lost 8 bases to trimming and J lost 7 bases, with 14 bases between them. This CDR3 has 11 residues. CDR3 protein: CSLGQPSGYTF. In DNA, the CDR3 is TGCAGCCTCGGGCAGCCTTCTGGCTACACCTTC.

This clone was seen a single time. The chain has TRBV27 and TRBJ2-3; 9 bases fit TRBD2. Germline V gene sequence: CDR1 MNHEY, CDR2 SMNVEV (reference sequence). The junction had 12 bases not matched to a gene; V was cut back by 4 bases and J by 1 base. This CDR3 has 18 residues. In DNA form, the CDR3 reads TGTGCCAGCAGTTGGTGGGTAGCGGGAGAGCTTGGCACAGATACGCAGTATTTT. Translating it yields CASSWWVAGELGTDTQYF.